These 29 T cell receptor beta chains share one sample of origin, sequenced in a study of cytomegalovirus exposure and HLA in healthy donors (TCRdb year 2017). The method behind the library was the immunoSEQ multiplex PCR assay. The multiplex PCR relied on a mix of 60 forward primers for TCR Vbeta segments and 13 reverse primers for TCR Jbeta segments. Here the immuneACCESS table is served through TCRdb, limited to in-frame sequences with V and J called. Missing clones are a known gap in these copies; in checked studies unresolved V genes cover under half, and the rest lacks a known reason. The sample table lists fewer than 150,000 clones, 74% of them with a count of one. 5.5% to 7.5% of the sample comes from the top ten. The sequenced material came from PBMCs. These TCRs come from a woman aged 50 to 60 in good health and CMV-seropositive.

This clone was picked up a small number of times. For the CDR3, the DNA is TGTGCCAGCAGTTCTAGCGGGGGCGGTACCGGGGAGCTGTTTTTT. Translated, it gives CASSSSGGGTGELFF. The chain recombines TRBV2 with TRBJ2-2; 10 bases line up with TRBD2. Germline trimming cut 5 bases from V and 5 bases from J; bases unmatched to any gene: 5. This CDR3 comprises 15 residues. Germline-derived CDR1 and CDR2 are SNHLY and FYNNEI.

The chain combines TRBV5-1 with TRBJ2-3, with 15 bases aligning to TRBD2. The germline V gene encodes CDR1 SGHRS and CDR2 YFSETQ. The CDR3 contains 18 residues. J lost 0 bases, V lost 3 bases, and 5 bases had no gene match. CDR3 in amino acids: CASSSGLAGGASTDTQYF. DNA of the CDR3: TGCGCCAGCAGCTCGGGACTAGCGGGGGGCGCTAGCACAGATACGCAGTATTTT. Variable domain in full (rest from reference TRBV5-1 and TRBJ2-3): KAGVTQTPRYLIKTRGQQVTLSCSPISGHRSVSWYQQTPGQGLQFLFEYFSETQRNKGNFPGRFSGRQFSNSRSEMNVSTLELGDSALYLCASSSGLAGGASTDTQYFGPGTRLTVL.

The CDR3: CSVGTGTDQPQHF. The CDR3 nucleotides read TGCAGCGTTGGTACAGGGACGGATCAGCCCCAGCATTTT. This rearrangement joins TRBV29-1 to TRBJ1-5; perhaps TRBD1 as D (6 bases). CDR3 length: 13 residues. The ends were cut back, 4 bases at V and 5 bases at J, with 12 bases in the middle. Looked up from germline, CDR1 is SQVTM and CDR2 is ANQGSEA.

The chain carries TRBV30 and TRBJ2-2, with TRBD1 matching over 7 bases. This CDR3 has 13 amino acids. Germline loops: CDR1 GTSNPN, CDR2 SVGIG (reference sequence). J lost 4 bases, V lost 7 bases, and 6 bases had no gene match. CDR3 in amino acids: CASGDRFTGELFF. DNA for the CDR3: TGTGCCTCAGGGGACAGATTCACCGGGGAGCTGTTTTTT.

The chain recombines TRBV19 with TRBJ2-1, with TRBD2 matching 9 bases. Germline V lookup: CDR1 LNHDA, CDR2 SQIVND (reference sequence). This CDR3 has 15 residues. The V gene end was trimmed by 6 bases and the J gene end by 3 bases; junction bases not matched to a gene: 6. Here the CDR3 reads CASRHSGGFYNEQFF. The CDR3 DNA reads as TGTGCCAGTAGACACAGCGGGGGGTTCTACAATGAGCAGTTCTTC.

The chain carries TRBV4-2 and TRBJ1-6; tentatively, D is TRBD1 (6 bases). The CDR3 runs 19 residues. Germline lookup yields CDR1 LGHNA and CDR2 YNFKEQ. V gave up 1 base and J gave up 0 bases, with 16 bases separating them. CDR3 loop: CASSQGVTGSSSYNSPLHF. The CDR3, as DNA: TGTGCCAGCAGCCAAGGGGTTACAGGGAGTAGCTCCTATAATTCACCCCTCCACTTT.

This clone occurred once. The chain has TRBV18 and TRBJ1-1, with 7 bases identical to TRBD1. CDR1 is KGHSH and CDR2 is LQKENI in the germline V gene. This CDR3 is built from 16 residues. With V trimmed by 2 bases and J by 4 bases, 10 bases remained unmatched. The CDR3 DNA reads TGTGCCAGCTCACCAAACCGACAGGGCCCGCTCACTGAAGCTTTCTTT. Its protein product is CASSPNRQGPLTEAFF.

The chain joins TRBV18 to TRBJ2-3; D remains ambiguous. V lost 4 bases and J 2 bases, leaving 13 bases between the germline ends. This CDR3 contains 15 residues. CDR1 is KGHSH and CDR2 is LQKENI in the germline V gene. CDR3 loop: CASSLTGSHTDTQYF. The CDR3 DNA follows: TGTGCCAGCTCACTTACCGGGTCCCACACAGATACGCAGTATTTT.

The chain recombines TRBV5-1 with TRBJ1-6; D gene uncertain. The CDR3 sequence is 13 residues long. Per germline, CDR1 SGHRS and CDR2 YFSETQ. V was shortened by 0 bases and J by 7 bases, with 5 bases between the two germline ends. The CDR3 coding sequence is TGCGCCAGCAGCTTGGGCCGGAATTCACCCCTCCACTTT. Its translation is CASSLGRNSPLHF. Full variable domain (remainder filled in from reference TRBV5-1 and TRBJ1-6): KAGVTQTPRYLIKTRGQQVTLSCSPISGHRSVSWYQQTPGQGLQFLFEYFSETQRNKGNFPGRFSGRQFSNSRSEMNVSTLELGDSALYLCASSLGRNSPLHFGNGTRLTVT.

Comment on this clone: Compared with germline, one end of the junction differs, possibly owing to a read error. This chain uses TRBV7-2 with TRBJ2-5; TRBD1 might be the D (6 bases). In germline, CDR1 is SGHTA, CDR2 FQGNSA. The CDR3 runs 13 residues. The CDR3 DNA sequence: TGTGCCACCAGCAGGGGAACCCAAGAGACCCAGTACTTC. Its translation: CATSRGTQETQYF.

The chain is built from TRBV5-6 and TRBJ2-3, with D possibly matching TRBD1 (6 bases). The V gene lost 1 base and the J gene lost 3 bases, with 21 bases spanning the gap. The CDR3 length is 18 residues. Germline-derived CDR1 and CDR2 are SGHDT and YYEEEE. The CDR3 DNA sequence: TGTGCCAGCAGCTTGTCCGGGCAGGGGAGCCCAAGGACAGATACGCAGTATTTT. Translating gives CASSLSGQGSPRTDTQYF.

The J gene is TRBJ1-2, the V gene TRBV4-1; TRBD1 is a possible D gene (5 bases). CDR1 MGHRA and CDR2 YSYEKL come from the germline V gene. The CDR3 extends over 14 amino acids. Trimming pared 3 bases from V and 0 bases from J, leaving 8 bases between. In nucleotides, the CDR3 is TGCGCCAGCAGCCACCTGACAGCTAACTATGGCTACACCTTC. Encoded protein: CASSHLTANYGYTF.

CDR3 in DNA: TGCGCCAGCAGCTTAAGTGGAGGCGGGGCTACTGAAGCTTTCTTT. As protein: CASSLSGGGATEAFF. The chain carries TRBV5-1 and TRBJ1-1, with D maybe TRBD1 (5 bases). Germline CDR1 reads SGHRS; CDR2 reads YFSETQ. V lost 2 bases and J lost 5, with 16 bases in between. This CDR3 is 15 amino acids long.

J is TRBJ1-4 and V is TRBV5-1; D unclear. Trimming removed 6 bases at V and 0 bases at J, with 15 bases between. Germline CDR1 is SGHRS and CDR2 is YFSETQ. The CDR3 runs 16 residues. CDR3 DNA: TGCGCCAGCACCCCGGGAGGGTACCCAACTAATGAAAAACTGTTTTTT. The encoded protein is CASTPGGYPTNEKLFF.

The chain recombines TRBV7-9 with TRBJ2-5; 10 bases are a match to TRBD2. In germline, CDR1 is SEHNR, CDR2 FQNEAQ (reference sequence). This CDR3 has 13 residues. Unmatched junction bases numbered 6, after V lost 8 bases and J lost 6 bases. The chain's CDR3 is CASLASGGQTQYF. As DNA, the CDR3 is TGTGCCAGCTTGGCTAGCGGGGGCCAGACCCAGTACTTC.

J is TRBJ2-4 and V is TRBV7-8; 9 positions agree with TRBD2. V shed 5 bases, J shed 6 bases, and the junction held 11 bases outside the gene matches. There are 16 residues in the CDR3. Germline V gives CDR1 SGHVS, CDR2 FQNEAQ. CDR3 DNA sequence: TGTGCCAGCAGCCCGGCGGGTCTAGCGGGGACAAACATTCAGTACTTC. Protein sequence: CASSPAGLAGTNIQYF.

This clone was detected only once. The genes are TRBV6-5 and TRBJ1-6; 9 positions agree with TRBD1. There are 15 residues in the CDR3. Trimming removed 3 bases from V and 8 bases from J; junction bases left unmatched: 5. Germline CDR1 and CDR2: MNHEY and SVGAGI. CDR3 nucleotide sequence: TGTGCCAGCAGTTATAAAACAGGGGGCTATTCACCCCTCCACTTT. Translating it yields CASSYKTGGYSPLHF.

The chain has TRBV19 and TRBJ2-5, with a tentative D call TRBD1 (6 bases). V was shortened by 1 base and J by 4 bases, with 16 bases between the two germline ends. Germline V gene sequence: CDR1 LNHDA, CDR2 SQIVND (reference sequence). This CDR3 is built from 16 residues. CDR3 in DNA: TGTGCCAGTAGTATAGGGGAAGGGGTCAGGGGAGAGACCCAGTACTTC. Translation: CASSIGEGVRGETQYF.

This chain links TRBV15 with TRBJ2-7; D might be TRBD1 (5 bases). The length of the CDR3 is 16 residues. Germline V gene lookup returns CDR1 LNHNV and CDR2 YYDKDF (reference sequence). V was cut by 5 bases and J by 5 bases, with 22 bases left in between. In DNA, the CDR3 is TGTGCCACCAGCGCCGAGAGGTCGCAGGGTAAAAACGAGCAGTACTTC. Encoded protein: CATSAERSQGKNEQYF.

The chain couples TRBV2 to TRBJ1-2; 7 nucleotides align to TRBD1. Trimming removed 6 bases from V and 8 bases from J; junction bases left unmatched: 12. The CDR3 length is 14 residues. Looked up from germline, CDR1 is SNHLY and CDR2 is FYNNEI. The CDR3 DNA follows: TGTGCCAGCAGCGCGGTGGGGACAGATGAGGGCTACACCTTC. This sequence encodes CASSAVGTDEGYTF.

The rearrangement links TRBV6-5 to TRBJ2-5; TRBD2 might be the D (5 bases). V lost 8 bases and J lost 4, with 8 bases in between. The CDR3 is made up of 11 amino acids. CDR1 and CDR2 (germline): MNHEY, SVGAGI. CDR3 DNA: TGTGCCAGCGGGAGAGGAGAGACCCAGTACTTC. This encodes CASGRGETQYF.

V usage is TRBV6-5 and J usage is TRBJ2-2, with TRBD2 matching 11 bases. Looked up from germline, CDR1 is MNHEY and CDR2 is SVGAGI. The V and J ends lost 2 bases and 4 bases, in that order; junction bases with no gene match: 3. The CDR3 is 16 residues long. CDR3 coding DNA: TGTGCCAGCAGTTACCTACTAGCGGGGGCCACCGGGGAGCTGTTTTTT. This codes for CASSYLLAGATGELFF.

The chain uses TRBV10-3 and TRBJ2-7; D may be TRBD1 (5 bases). Germline V gives CDR1 ENHRY, CDR2 SYGVKD. The CDR3 runs to 13 residues. V was cut by 6 bases and J by 5 bases, with 14 bases left in between. The CDR3 nucleotides are TGTGCCATCAGGCAAACAGGTCTCGACGAGCAGTACTTC. Translating it yields CAIRQTGLDEQYF.

V usage is TRBV7-6 and J usage is TRBJ2-5; 10 nucleotides align to TRBD2. Germline CDR1 reads SGHVS; CDR2 reads FNYEAQ. Germline trimming cut 3 bases from V and 8 bases from J; bases unmatched to any gene: 12. The CDR3 contains 16 residues. Here the CDR3 reads CASSLISGGPGDTQYF. Written as DNA, the CDR3 is TGTGCCAGCAGCTTGATTAGCGGGGGGCCGGGGGACACCCAGTACTTC.

A note on this clone: An end of the junction does not agree with germline; a read error may underlie this. The CDR3 DNA follows: TGCGCCAGCAGTTTGGAGTCGGACACTGAAGCTTTCTTT. Residues: CASSLESDTEAFF. This chain joins TRBV5-1 and TRBJ1-1, with D uncertain. The CDR3 covers 13 residues. Germline V gene sequence: CDR1 SGHRS, CDR2 YFSETQ.

CDR3 protein: CASSQAGQSSGNTIYF. In nucleotides, the CDR3 is TGTGCCAGCAGCCAAGCGGGACAGAGCTCTGGAAACACCATATATTTT. This chain connects TRBV4-2 to TRBJ1-3; 7 nucleotides match TRBD1. The CDR3 length is 16 residues. J was trimmed by 0 bases and V by 1 base; bases with no gene match: 3. The germline CDR1 and CDR2 sequences are LGHNA and YNFKEQ.

In this sample, this clone turned up once. The chain links TRBV27 to TRBJ2-7, with 7 nucleotides matching TRBD2. The CDR3 loop spans 16 amino acids. Germline V gene data show CDR1 as MNHEY and CDR2 as SMNVEV (reference sequence). The ends lost 6 bases at V and 3 bases at J; junction bases unmatched: 14. This CDR3 reads CASRTRQRRGVYEQYF. The CDR3 nucleotides are TGTGCCAGCAGAACTCGGCAGCGCCGGGGGGTCTACGAGCAGTACTTC.

This chain connects TRBV7-9 to TRBJ2-5; 7 bases line up with TRBD2. V shed 5 bases and J 7 bases; nucleotides not matched to a gene: 1. The CDR3 loop spans 11 amino acids. The germline V gene has CDR1 SEHNR and CDR2 FQNEAQ (reference sequence). The CDR3 region has the DNA TGTGCCAGCAGCCCTAGCGGGACCCAGTACTTC. It is translated as CASSPSGTQYF.

The chain carries TRBV7-2 and TRBJ2-3; 7 bases align to TRBD2. J was trimmed by 0 bases and V by 5 bases; bases with no gene match: 8. The CDR3 is 16 amino acids. CDR1 SGHTA and CDR2 FQGNSA come from the germline V gene. CDR3 DNA: TGTGCCAGCAGCGGAGCGCGGGGGACTAGCACAGATACGCAGTATTTT. Amino acid sequence: CASSGARGTSTDTQYF.